The rows below give T cell receptor beta chains drawn from one sample of a study of T cell changes during pregnancy in multiple sclerosis. Sequencing was performed with immunoSEQ multiplex PCR; in TCRdb, only in-frame clones are kept and a portion is missing. The sample contains about 44,000 clones, approximately 96% of which appear only once. The material sequenced was peripheral blood, taken in the second trimester of pregnancy. The source is a female donor with multiple sclerosis, enrolled in a pregnancy study. The conserved cysteine and the conserved F or W are not part of the CDR3 here. The order of the fields is V gene, CDR3 length, J gene, CDR3 protein.

TRBV7-9	13	TRBJ2-3	ASRGTSGSSNTQY
TRBV5-1	10	TRBJ1-1	ASSLQNTEAF
TRBV7-9	13	TRBJ2-2	ASSLPGSGTGELF
TRBV29-1	12	TRBJ1-2	SVDGGSPPGGYT
TRBV27	16	TRBJ1-5	ASSLYLSGTGGVQPQH
TRBV27	13	TRBJ1-1	ASRRPGTPNTEAF
TRBV28	14	TRBJ2-7	ASSLSSSGSGYEQY
TRBV27	13	TRBJ2-1	ASSPLSGRNDEQF
TRBV30	13	TRBJ2-5	AWSTLAGAQETQY
TRBV6-5	14	TRBJ2-1	ASSLARGGLGNEQF
TRBV2	10	TRBJ2-4	ASRRGGDIQY
TRBV7-2	13	TRBJ1-3	ASSPRVSSGNTIY
TRBV4-1	15	TRBJ2-3	ASSQDNLAGDTDTQY
TRBV14	11	TRBJ2-7	ASSQDGQGEQY
TRBV5-1	11	TRBJ2-7	ASSLGGQGKQY
TRBV7-3	13	TRBJ2-1	ASSSGLAEYNEQF
TRBV7-6	15	TRBJ2-7	ASSLEETGQGTYEQY
TRBV2	13	TRBJ2-2	ASGSAGGYTGELF
TRBV11-2	12	TRBJ1-1	ASSLSRGQTEAF
TRBV7-9	11	TRBJ1-1	ASSPPPGTEAF
TRBV18	13	TRBJ2-3	ASSPETGSTDTQY
TRBV27	12	TRBJ1-6	ASSLGRVDSPLH
TRBV14	13	TRBJ1-1	ASSQETGALSVAF
TRBV28	11	TRBJ2-7	ASTVQISGEQY
TRBV20-1	9	TRBJ2-7	SARDTYEQY
TRBV10-2	11	TRBJ1-1	ASSEQENTEAF
TRBV28	15	TRBJ1-2	ASSLAGSKGTSTGYT
TRBV29-1	12	TRBJ2-3	SVRPGQGTDTQY
TRBV27	13	TRBJ2-7	ASPLGTSGSYEQY
TRBV5-1	16	TRBJ2-5	ASSLARHGDRGGETQY
TRBV27	11	TRBJ2-7	ASSQQGPYEQY
TRBV10-2	13	TRBJ2-2	ASSEGTVNTGELF
TRBV5-4	15	TRBJ2-3	ASSSGTSGTSTDTQY
TRBV7-8	12	TRBJ1-1	ASSLIGMNTEAF
TRBV10-3	11	TRBJ2-7	AISPGSSYEQY
TRBV10-3	13	TRBJ2-7	AISESQPGRYEQY
TRBV7-9	14	TRBJ2-5	ASSLRLAGGQETQY
TRBV27	13	TRBJ1-2	ASSLSPGGLYGYT
TRBV9	13	TRBJ2-3	ASSVGQGETDTQY
TRBV6-5	13	TRBJ2-3	ASRLGESSTDTQY
TRBV19	12	TRBJ1-4	ASSIPGGDEKLF
TRBV9	14	TRBJ2-1	ASSAGQGAGYNEQF
TRBV4-1	15	TRBJ1-5	ASSQESPRVSNQPQH
TRBV5-4	15	TRBJ1-2	ASSSEIHRGRAYGYT
TRBV2	12	TRBJ1-1	ASSEYIPDTEAF
TRBV7-2	16	TRBJ2-2	ASSSRWGPVIRTGELF
TRBV29-1	11	TRBJ1-2	SVVSSGDYGYT
TRBV18	13	TRBJ1-3	ASSPGTGGANTIY
TRBV28	15	TRBJ2-3	ASGTSSGSVFTDTQY
TRBV2	10	TRBJ1-2	ASLDSPYGYT
TRBV6-5	11	TRBJ2-7	ASRGLSVDEQY